The 30 T cell receptor beta chains below were found in one sample sequenced in a study of shared clonotypes between healthy human individuals. The method was immunoSEQ multiplex PCR; TCRdb's version includes in-frame clones alone and lacks a portion of them. Of 2,500,000 or so clones listed, 85% to 95% are singletons. Material: naive CD4+ T cells from PBMCs. The sample's subset: CD45RA+ positively selected. These receptors were obtained from a young man in good health. Some clones in this sample may be carry-over from other donors' samples.

The rearrangement joins TRBV2 to TRBJ1-2, with D possibly being TRBD1 (6 bases). The V end lost 3 bases, the J end lost 8 bases, and 13 bases lay between the germline ends. Per germline, CDR1 SNHLY and CDR2 FYNNEI. This CDR3 spans 13 amino acids. This CDR3 is CASSELKGGGYTF. CDR3 sequence (DNA): TGTGCCAGCAGTGAGCTAAAAGGGGGAGGCTACACCTTC.

The J gene is TRBJ1-2, the V gene TRBV13; TRBD1 might be the D (5 bases). The CDR3 is made up of 14 amino acids. Germline loops: CDR1 PRHDT, CDR2 FYEKMQ (reference sequence). The V end lost 3 bases, the J end lost 4 bases, and 12 bases lay between the germline ends. CDR3 in amino acids: CASSLRGDRYGYTF. CDR3 sequence (DNA): TGTGCCAGCAGCTTGCGGGGGGACCGCTATGGCTACACCTTC.

The chain joins TRBV7-6 to TRBJ2-3; no clear D gene. CDR3 size: 11 residues. With 1 base removed from V and 11 bases from J, the gap between germline ends came to 7 bases. CDR1 and CDR2 (germline): SGHVS, FNYEAQ. The CDR3 sequence is CASSLGWVQYF. CDR3 coding DNA: TGTGCCAGCAGCTTAGGCTGGGTGCAGTATTTT.

The chain combines TRBV6-6 with TRBJ1-3; weak D call: TRBD1 (5 bases). Trimming pared 6 bases from V and 6 bases from J, leaving 18 bases between. The CDR3 runs 15 residues. Germline V CDR1 and CDR2: MNHNY, SVGAGI (reference sequence). In nucleotides, the CDR3 is TGTGCCAGCAGCGACACCTGGGGGGGGAAAAACACCATATATTTT. Amino acids: CASSDTWGGKNTIYF.

J is TRBJ2-2 and V is TRBV7-2; a possible D gene is TRBD2 (5 bases). V was trimmed by 6 bases and J by 4 bases, leaving 18 bases between them. Germline V CDR1 and CDR2: SGHTA, FQGNSA. CDR3 length: 16 amino acids. The CDR3 sequence: CASRGGSNPITGELFF. CDR3 nucleotide sequence: TGTGCCAGCAGGGGCGGGTCCAACCCTATCACCGGGGAGCTGTTTTTT.

Concerning this clone: This specimen includes other DNA sequences encoding the same CDR3. This chain connects TRBV5-1 to TRBJ2-7, with TRBD2 matching 8 bases. CDR3 size: 15 residues. The trim removed 0 bases at V and 2 bases at J, leaving 4 bases unmatched. Germline V lookup: CDR1 SGHRS, CDR2 YFSETQ. CDR3 in DNA: TGCGCCAGCAGCTTGGATCCAGCGGGAGCCTACGAGCAGTACTTC. Its protein product is CASSLDPAGAYEQYF.

The chain carries TRBV7-2 and TRBJ1-2, with unresolved D. The germline V and J ends were trimmed by 3 bases and 4 bases, with 9 bases remaining between them. The CDR3 sequence is 13 residues long. Germline CDR1 and CDR2: SGHTA and FQGNSA. The CDR3 spells CASSFQGTYGYTF. The CDR3 DNA follows: TGTGCCAGCAGCTTTCAAGGAACCTATGGCTACACCTTC.

As for this clone: The sample carries other DNA sequences with the same CDR3. CDR3 coding DNA: TGCGCCAGCAGCACGACAGGGGGCTCATACGAGCAGTACTTC. Its translation: CASSTTGGSYEQYF. The chain recombines TRBV5-1 with TRBJ2-7; 10 nucleotides line up with TRBD1. Per germline, CDR1 SGHRS and CDR2 YFSETQ. Trimming cost V 4 bases and J 4 bases; bases outside gene matches: 5. This CDR3 has 14 amino acids.

The chain recombines TRBV21-1 with TRBJ2-7; the D call of TRBD2 is as the table states it, not checked on the DNA. TRBV21-1 is a pseudogene locus. This CDR3 has 11 amino acids. The CDR3 DNA reads TGTGCCAGGCCGGGACTCTACGAGCAGTACTTC. This gives the protein CARPGLYEQYF.

The V call is TRBV7-7, the J call TRBJ2-7; D uncertain. Deletions cut 2 bases from V and 4 bases from J, with 15 bases between. CDR1 is SSHAT and CDR2 is FNYEAQ in the germline V gene (reference sequence). This CDR3 has 15 amino acids. The CDR3 is CASSLYPGSIYEQYF. CDR3 in DNA: TGTGCCAGCAGCTTATATCCCGGCAGCATTTACGAGCAGTACTTC.

The V and J genes are TRBV5-1 and TRBJ1-2; the D is unclear. This CDR3 has 14 amino acids. Germline values: CDR1 SGHRS, CDR2 YFSETQ. Trimming stripped 0 bases from V and 5 bases from J, with 11 bases between. The CDR3 here is CASSLEGTKYGYTF. For the CDR3, the DNA is TGCGCCAGCAGCTTGGAGGGTACGAAGTATGGCTACACCTTC.

The gene calls are TRBV6-6 and TRBJ2-1; perhaps TRBD2 as D (6 bases). The germline V gene encodes CDR1 MNHNY and CDR2 SVGAGI (reference sequence). With 5 bases removed from V and 4 bases from J, the gap between germline ends came to 12 bases. The CDR3 is made up of 14 amino acids. The CDR3 region is CASSLLGLYNEQFF. As DNA, the CDR3 is TGTGCCAGCAGTCTCTTGGGACTTTACAATGAGCAGTTCTTC.

This chain connects TRBV29-1 to TRBJ1-1; D not resolved. CDR1 is SQVTM and CDR2 is ANQGSEA in the germline V gene. V was pared by 4 bases and J by 6 bases, with 15 bases between. The CDR3 runs 13 residues. The CDR3 DNA reads as TGCAGCGTTGTGCGGAACGCGGGCGCTGAAGCTTTCTTT. Amino acid sequence: CSVVRNAGAEAFF.

The chain carries TRBV11-1 and TRBJ2-7; D is possibly TRBD2 (6 bases). V was cut by 5 bases and J by 3 bases, with 8 bases left in between. The CDR3 covers 12 residues. CDR1 is SGHAT and CDR2 is FQDESV in the germline V gene (reference sequence). DNA of the CDR3: TGTGCCAGCAGCCGGGACTTCTACGAGCAGTACTTC. Translating gives CASSRDFYEQYF.

The rearrangement joins TRBV15 to TRBJ1-3; possibly TRBD1 for D (6 bases). There are 18 residues in the CDR3. Trimming removed 0 bases at V and 2 bases at J, with 17 bases between. In germline, CDR1 is LNHNV, CDR2 YYDKDF (reference sequence). CDR3 sequence: CATSRDRGGPGTGNTIYF. CDR3 coding DNA: TGTGCCACCAGCAGAGATAGGGGGGGCCCGGGTACTGGAAACACCATATATTTT.

This chain joins TRBV4-1 and TRBJ1-3; D gene uncertain. Germline CDR1 is MGHRA and CDR2 is YSYEKL. The V end lost 2 bases, the J end lost 8 bases, and 7 bases lay between the germline ends. The CDR3 runs to 12 residues. The CDR3 bases are TGCGCCAGCAGCCAAAATGCGGACACCATATATTTT. The encoded protein is CASSQNADTIYF.

This chain joins TRBV28 and TRBJ2-3; D might be TRBD1 (5 bases). The CDR3 has 10 amino acids. CDR1 MDHEN and CDR2 SYDVKM come from the germline V gene. Trimming shortened V by 11 bases and J by 5 bases, and 8 bases separated the two germline ends. In nucleotides, the CDR3 is TGTGCCCGAAGGGGAGATACGCAGTATTTT. Translated: CARRGDTQYF.

The chain is built from TRBV7-6 and TRBJ2-1; D may correspond to TRBD1 or TRBD2 (5 bases each). Germline V gene lookup returns CDR1 SGHVS and CDR2 FNYEAQ. The CDR3 runs to 15 residues. Trimming shortened V by 1 base and J by 2 bases, and 9 bases separated the two germline ends. CDR3 loop: CASSLGGFPYNEQFF. The CDR3 nucleotides are TGTGCCAGCAGCTTAGGGGGGTTCCCCTACAATGAGCAGTTCTTC.

The chain recombines TRBV6-4 with TRBJ1-2; unclear D gene. The V end was cut by 0 bases, the J end by 7 bases, with 6 bases between. Germline CDR1 is MRHNA and CDR2 is SNTAGT. The CDR3 is made up of 12 amino acids. CDR3: CASSDSSSGYTF. The CDR3 region has the DNA TGTGCCAGCAGTGACTCTTCGAGTGGCTACACCTTC.

This clone has only a few counts. The rearrangement uses TRBV6-5 and TRBJ1-1; TRBD1 aligns across 8 bases. The CDR3 covers 14 residues. V lost 5 bases and J lost 3; bases outside the gene matches: 5. Germline values: CDR1 MNHEY, CDR2 SVGAGI. The CDR3 DNA is TGTGCCAGCAGTATGCAGGGGGCATACACTGAAGCTTTCTTT. It specifies CASSMQGAYTEAFF.

This clone was detected once. The V gene is TRBV11-2, the J gene TRBJ2-7; 9 nucleotides align to TRBD2. Germline V lookup: CDR1 SGHAT, CDR2 FQNNGV. Trimming cost V 5 bases and J 6 bases; bases outside gene matches: 23. The CDR3 covers 19 residues. The CDR3 bases are TGTGCCAGCAGCCAATTGAAGCGAGGGCGGGAGGGCCAAGGGGGCGAGCAGTACTTC. Protein: CASSQLKRGREGQGGEQYF.

This clone came up once. The J gene is TRBJ2-3, the V gene TRBV7-9, with D possibly TRBD2 on 5 matching bases. The CDR3 spans 14 residues. Deletions cut 8 bases from V and 2 bases from J, with 14 bases between. Germline V CDR1 and CDR2: SEHNR, FQNEAQ (reference sequence). The CDR3 DNA reads TGTGCCAGCCCCGAAGCGGTCTACACAGATACGCAGTATTTT. It codes for CASPEAVYTDTQYF. The whole variable domain, filled in from reference TRBV7-9 and TRBJ2-3, reads DTGVSQNPRHKITKRGQNVTFRCDPISEHNRLYWYRQTLGQGPEFLTYFQNEAQLEKSRLLSDRFSAERPKGSFSTLEIQRTEQGDSAMYLCASPEAVYTDTQYFGPGTRLTVL.

CDR3 sequence (DNA): TGTGCCAGCAGTTTCCGGGACACAGACAATGAGCAGTTCTTC. Amino acids: CASSFRDTDNEQFF. This sequence joins TRBV6-5 and TRBJ2-1; perhaps TRBD1 as D (6 bases). Germline V gene lookup returns CDR1 MNHEY and CDR2 SVGAGI. This CDR3 region has 14 residues. V lost 4 bases, J lost 5 bases, and 12 bases lay in between.

The chain has TRBV11-3 and TRBJ2-2, with TRBD1 matching over 8 bases. The germline V gene encodes CDR1 SGHNT and CDR2 YENEEA. This CDR3 has 16 residues. The ends lost 3 bases at V and 2 bases at J; junction bases unmatched: 5. The CDR3 nucleotides read TGTGCCAGCAGCTTTGACAGGGGAGGTAACACCGGGGAGCTGTTTTTT. Amino acid sequence: CASSFDRGGNTGELFF.

A remark on this clone: Other DNA sequences in this specimen translate into the identical CDR3. V gene TRBV4-1 combines with J gene TRBJ2-3, with no clear D. Trimming left V 1 base short and J 0 bases short, with 8 bases between. The CDR3 has 15 amino acids. CDR1 MGHRA and CDR2 YSYEKL come from the germline V gene. In DNA form, the CDR3 reads TGCGCCAGCAGCCAAGTCGGGCTTAGCACAGATACGCAGTATTTT. Encoded protein: CASSQVGLSTDTQYF.

The chain couples TRBV11-2 to TRBJ1-5, with D unclear. Germline values: CDR1 SGHAT, CDR2 FQNNGV. Trimming took off 0 bases at V and 7 bases at J, with 10 bases between the two ends. The CDR3 consists of 14 residues. The CDR3 DNA reads TGTGCCAGCAGCTTAGAACCCCGAGGGCAGCCCCAGCATTTT. Its translation: CASSLEPRGQPQHF.

V gene TRBV29-1 combines with J gene TRBJ1-3, with D maybe TRBD1 (6 bases). The length of the CDR3 is 14 residues. The ends were cut back, 6 bases at V and 0 bases at J, with 12 bases in the middle. The germline gives CDR1 SQVTM, CDR2 ANQGSEA. The CDR3 DNA reads TGCAGCGTGGGAACAGGGAACTCTGGAAACACCATATATTTT. It is translated as CSVGTGNSGNTIYF.

With respect to this clone: The same CDR3 can be traced to other DNA sequences in this sample. This chain joins TRBV18 and TRBJ2-7, with TRBD1 matching 7 bases. This CDR3 comprises 15 residues. The V gene's germline CDR1 is KGHSH and CDR2 LQKENI. V trimming: 2 bases; J trimming: 0 bases; junction bases outside the gene matches: 4. In DNA form, the CDR3 reads TGTGCCAGCTCACCAAACAGGGGTAGCTCCTACGAGCAGTACTTC. Amino acid sequence: CASSPNRGSSYEQYF.

This chain joins TRBV7-6 and TRBJ2-2; D unclear. In germline, CDR1 is SGHVS, CDR2 FNYEAQ. Trimming removed 4 bases from V and 0 bases from J, with 9 bases in between. This CDR3 comprises 15 residues. The CDR3 nucleotides are TGTGCCAGCAGCTCCTTAGGGTCGAACACCGGGGAGCTGTTTTTT. This gives the protein CASSSLGSNTGELFF. Looking up the rest from reference TRBV7-6 and TRBJ2-2 gives the full variable domain: GAGVSQSPRYKVTKRGQDVALRCDPISGHVSLYWYRQALGQGPEFLTYFNYEAQQDKSGLPNDRFSAERPEGSISTLTIQRTEQRDSAMYRCASSSLGSNTGELFFGEGSRLTVL.

The chain is built from TRBV4-2 and TRBJ1-4; D uncertain. V was clipped by 1 base and J by 8 bases, with 5 bases between them. Germline assignment: CDR1 LGHNA and CDR2 YNFKEQ. CDR3 length: 12 residues. CDR3 nucleotides: TGTGCCAGCAGCCAAGTTGAAGAAAAACTGTTTTTT. Translation gives CASSQVEEKLFF.